These T cell receptor beta chains were read from a single sample in a study of cytomegalovirus exposure and HLA in healthy donors. Clones were sequenced by immunoSEQ multiplex PCR, and TCRdb holds only the in-frame ones, with some missing. This sample carries about 180,000 clones, approximately 84% of them seen once, and the ten largest clones take around 4.8%. Material: PBMCs. The receptors originated from a man between 18 and 29 years old in good health and CMV-seronegative. Each CDR3 is given with its conserved first and last residue. Each record gives: clone size, J gene, V gene, D gene, CDR3 DNA, CDR3 protein. D genes are given only for firm matches. Clone size is given for some rows only: seen once, a few or many times, or a class if the clone is expanded.

size: .; J: TRBJ2-5; V: TRBV7-9; D: .; DNA: TGTGCCAGCAGCTCAGGGATCGAGACCCCGTACTTC; CDR3: CASSSGIETPYF
size: .; J: TRBJ2-1; V: TRBV18; D: TRBD1; DNA: TGTGCCAGCTCACTTGGACAGGGATCCTACAATGAGCAGTTCTTC; CDR3: CASSLGQGSYNEQFF
size: .; J: TRBJ2-7; V: TRBV10-3; D: .; DNA: TGTGCCATCAGTGACAACTCCTACGAGCAGTACTTC; CDR3: CAISDNSYEQYF
size: few; J: TRBJ2-1; V: TRBV7-3; D: .; DNA: TGTGCCAGCAGCTTAACGCAAAGGGGCAATGAGCAGTTCTTC; CDR3: CASSLTQRGNEQFF
size: .; J: TRBJ2-7; V: TRBV5-4; D: TRBD1; DNA: TGTGCCAGCAGCCCGCCGGGACAGGGGGCCTACGAGCAGTACTTC; CDR3: CASSPPGQGAYEQYF
size: .; J: TRBJ2-7; V: TRBV18; D: .; DNA: TGTGCCAGCTCACCAAGCAGGGGCTACGAGCAGTACTTC; CDR3: CASSPSRGYEQYF
size: .; J: TRBJ1-4; V: TRBV15; D: TRBD1; DNA: TGTGCCACTACCCAAGGGACAGTTGTTGAAAAACTGTTTTTT; CDR3: CATTQGTVVEKLFF
size: .; J: TRBJ2-3; V: TRBV27; D: .; DNA: TGTGCCAGCAGTTTACCGGGGGACACAGATACGCAGTATTTT; CDR3: CASSLPGDTDTQYF
size: .; J: TRBJ2-7; V: TRBV29-1; D: TRBD1; DNA: TGCAGCGTTGAAGGACAGGGTGGCTACGAGCAGTACTTC; CDR3: CSVEGQGGYEQYF
size: .; J: TRBJ1-6; V: TRBV6-5; D: .; DNA: TGTGCCAGCAGTTTGATACAGGGCTCCTATAATTCACCCCTCCACTTT; CDR3: CASSLIQGSYNSPLHF
size: .; J: TRBJ2-3; V: TRBV6-6; D: .; DNA: TGTGCCAGCAACAATGGAGGGCGATTCCTGCCAGATACGCAGTATTTT; CDR3: CASNNGGRFLPDTQYF
size: .; J: TRBJ2-4; V: TRBV14; D: .; DNA: TGTGCCAGCAGCCAAGATGAAAGGGGCACTCAGTACTTC; CDR3: CASSQDERGTQYF
size: once; J: TRBJ1-3; V: TRBV7-9; D: .; DNA: TGTGCCAGCAGCTTAGACGGAGCCTCTGGAAACACCATATATTTT; CDR3: CASSLDGASGNTIYF
size: .; J: TRBJ1-5; V: TRBV2; D: .; DNA: TGTGCCAGCAGTGAGGAGGGAAGTCAGCCCCAGCATTTT; CDR3: CASSEEGSQPQHF
size: .; J: TRBJ1-3; V: TRBV7-9; D: TRBD1; DNA: TGTGCCAGCATACACTCGGGGTCAGGGGGCTCCGACGGAAACACCATATATTTT; CDR3: CASIHSGSGGSDGNTIYF
size: .; J: TRBJ2-1; V: TRBV7-8; D: TRBD2; DNA: TGTGCCAGCAGCTTAGTGGCGGGAGGTCCGAATGAGCAGTTCTTC; CDR3: CASSLVAGGPNEQFF
size: .; J: TRBJ2-6; V: TRBV5-4; D: .; DNA: TGTGCCAGCAATAAATTGGGACTGACCAGCAGGGCCAACGTCCTGACTTTC; CDR3: CASNKLGLTSRANVLTF
size: once; J: TRBJ2-2; V: TRBV7-3; D: .; DNA: TGTGCCAGCAGCTTAATAGGGGGTACGGGCGGGGAGCTGTTTTTT; CDR3: CASSLIGGTGGELFF
size: .; J: TRBJ1-5; V: TRBV28; D: .; DNA: TGTGCCAGCAGTTTATTTTCGGCAGGGGCATACAATCAGCCCCAGCATTTT; CDR3: CASSLFSAGAYNQPQHF
size: .; J: TRBJ2-7; V: TRBV11-2; D: TRBD1; DNA: TGTGCCAGCAGCTTATCTACTGGGACAGCCCTCGAGCAGTACTTC; CDR3: CASSLSTGTALEQYF
size: .; J: TRBJ2-6; V: TRBV19; D: .; DNA: TGTGCCAGTACAGGCAGAAAGGGGGCCAACGTCCTGACTTTC; CDR3: CASTGRKGANVLTF
size: .; J: TRBJ2-3; V: TRBV6-1; D: .; DNA: TGTGCCAGCAGCTCAGCCAGGGGCGTCACAGATACGCAGTATTTT; CDR3: CASSSARGVTDTQYF
size: few; J: TRBJ2-5; V: TRBV27; D: .; DNA: TGTGCCAGCAGTTTCCGGGGGGAGACCCAGTACTTC; CDR3: CASSFRGETQYF
size: .; J: TRBJ2-3; V: TRBV6-5; D: .; DNA: TGTGCCAGCAGTCGGTCTCGCGCAGATACGCAGTATTTT; CDR3: CASSRSRADTQYF
size: once; J: TRBJ2-4; V: TRBV28; D: .; DNA: TGTGCCAGCAGTTTGCAGGGAGCCAAAAACATTCAGTACTTC; CDR3: CASSLQGAKNIQYF
size: .; J: TRBJ2-7; V: TRBV7-9; D: .; DNA: TGTGCCAGCAGCTTACAAAGCGGTCCTTACGAGCAGTACTTC; CDR3: CASSLQSGPYEQYF
size: .; J: TRBJ2-1; V: TRBV5-1; D: TRBD1; DNA: TGCGCCAGCAGCAGAGACAGGGGGCTCTACAATGAGCAGTTCTTC; CDR3: CASSRDRGLYNEQFF
size: .; J: TRBJ2-1; V: TRBV7-3; D: TRBD2; DNA: TGTGCCAGCAGCTTAATAGGACTAGCGGACCTGCAGTTCTTC; CDR3: CASSLIGLADLQFF
size: .; J: TRBJ2-7; V: TRBV27; D: .; DNA: TGTGCCAGCAGGGGTCACCAGACTACCTACGAGCAGTACTTC; CDR3: CASRGHQTTYEQYF
size: .; J: TRBJ2-3; V: TRBV28; D: TRBD2; DNA: TGTGCCAGCAGCCCCGTTGGTAGCGGGAGTCCAGATACGCAGTATTTT; CDR3: CASSPVGSGSPDTQYF
size: once; J: TRBJ1-2; V: TRBV28; D: TRBD1; DNA: TGTGCCAGCACACGGGACAGGGTCTATGGCTACACCTTC; CDR3: CASTRDRVYGYTF
size: .; J: TRBJ2-7; V: TRBV6-5; D: TRBD2; DNA: TGTGCCAGCACCTCGGGCGGGAGTTACGAGCAGTACTTC; CDR3: CASTSGGSYEQYF
size: .; J: TRBJ1-5; V: TRBV19; D: TRBD1; DNA: TGTGCCAGTAGTATCCAGGGGGCTGGGCCCCAGCATTTT; CDR3: CASSIQGAGPQHF
size: .; J: TRBJ2-1; V: TRBV4-3; D: .; DNA: TGCGCCAGCAGCCAACAAGGGGGAAGTATCTACAATGAGCAGTTCTTC; CDR3: CASSQQGGSIYNEQFF
size: few; J: TRBJ1-5; V: TRBV6-6; D: TRBD1; DNA: TGTGCCAGCAGCGTCCTGACAGGGGGTTGGGACCAGCCCCAGCATTTT; CDR3: CASSVLTGGWDQPQHF
size: .; J: TRBJ2-3; V: TRBV18; D: .; DNA: TGTGCCAGCTCACCGAGGGGGAGTCCCCCTCAGGATACGCAGTATTTT; CDR3: CASSPRGSPPQDTQYF
size: .; J: TRBJ2-3; V: TRBV7-9; D: .; DNA: TGTGCCAGCAGCGATAGCAGGGGCCGCACAGATACGCAGTATTTT; CDR3: CASSDSRGRTDTQYF
size: .; J: TRBJ1-3; V: TRBV2; D: .; DNA: TGTGCCAGCAGTGAAGCGCGGGGAAACACCATATATTTT; CDR3: CASSEARGNTIYF
size: .; J: TRBJ1-5; V: TRBV6-5; D: .; DNA: TGTGCCAGCAGGGCGGGATTTAATCAGCCCCAGCATTTT; CDR3: CASRAGFNQPQHF
size: few; J: TRBJ2-3; V: TRBV14; D: TRBD2; DNA: TGTGCCAGCAGCCAGGGAGGGGATACGCAGTATTTT; CDR3: CASSQGGDTQYF
size: .; J: TRBJ2-5; V: TRBV4-1; D: .; DNA: TGCGCCAGCAGCCAGGATATAACAGGCACCTTGGGGACCCAGTACTTC; CDR3: CASSQDITGTLGTQYF